A single TCR beta chain is shown here with its context. This specimen belongs to a study of PD-1 blockade in mismatch repair-deficient tumors. The CDR3 has 11 amino acids. Per germline, CDR1 LNHDA and CDR2 SQIVND (reference sequence). V dropped 6 bases and J dropped 4 bases, with 6 bases sitting between them. Sequencing was performed with immunoSEQ multiplex PCR; in TCRdb, only in-frame clones are kept and a portion is missing. The profile shows under 50,000 clones, approximately 80% of them singletons. The starting material was PBMCs, obtained roughly 40 weeks after starting pembrolizumab. The sequence was obtained from an adult with mismatch repair-deficient cancer. The chain recombines TRBV19 with TRBJ1-2; D gene uncertain. CDR3 sequence reads: CASSLAYGYTF. CDR3 DNA: TGTGCCAGTAGCCTAGCCTATGGCTACACCTTC.